This record looks at one T cell receptor (beta chain) sequence and its context. The antigen it binds to is not known. No base-level quality is on record; no much larger clone is a single base apart. This record belongs to a study of graft-versus-host responses after intestinal transplantation (dated by TCRdb to the early 2020s). Some background on the complete study: Recipients received multivisceral, liver-intestinal, or isolated intestinal transplants. Every recipient was given anti-thymocyte globulin induction, followed by about three years of maintenance tacrolimus and steroids. After intestinal transplantation, graft-versus-host and host-versus-graft alloreactive T cell clones were followed in the graft, circulation and bone marrow using bulk TCR-beta CDR3 sequencing. Alloreactive clones were identified by sequencing pre-transplant mixed lymphocyte reaction products and comparing them with unstimulated pre-transplant donor and recipient T cells. Of the 20 to 30 intestinal transplant recipients enrolled in the cohort, one of whom was a retransplant, 3 patients without pretransplant specimens were excluded. Donor T cell macrochimerism was defined as a peak of at least 4% donor T cells among recipient peripheral blood mononuclear cells. Instead of going to the commercial service, samples from a few later patients were sequenced in-house on an Illumina MiSeq and processed with MiXCR. What the authors observed across the whole study: Patients with donor T cell macrochimerism had high GvH to HvG T cell clonal ratios in their allografts. GvH clones were found in recipient bone marrow, and some of the GvH clones appeared earlier in ileal mucosa or blood, which is consistent with an intestinal mucosal origin. Early after transplant, peak levels of circulating GvH clones were found to be associated with declines in HvG clones. The conclusions were limited by the relatively low number and heterogeneity of the intestinal transplant patients.

CDR1 and CDR2 are drawn from the germline V gene (reference sequence): SEHNR, FQNEAQ. Trimming removed 3 bases from V and 1 base from J, leaving 10 bases between the germline ends. The CDR3, cysteine through phenylalanine, is 15 amino acids long. Only CDR3 DNA is held: 45 bases, read in frame from base 1. Explained via the paper, the time point label denotes: cells obtained before transplantation from donor or recipient. CD3+CD4+ and CD3+CD8+ populations were FACS-sorted from unstimulated pre-transplant donor and recipient cells taken from spleen or lymph nodes. The method behind the library was the immunoSEQ multiplex PCR assay. For most patients, genomic DNA was isolated using the Qiagen DNeasy Blood and Tissue Kit and was shipped frozen to Adaptive Biotechnologies for TCR sequencing. High-throughput TCR-beta CDR3 sequencing of genomic DNA from most patients was performed by Adaptive Biotechnologies. The paper's processing steps were these. TCR sequencing data were retrieved from Adaptive's ImmunoSEQ software for around 20 patients, whereas a few other patients were processed with MiXCR and VDJtools. CD4 versus CD8 sorting errors were corrected by removing sequences found in both subsets at a frequency ratio below 5:1. Because the origin of CDR3 nucleotide sequences shared between donor and recipient could not be assigned, those sequences were removed. To count as alloreactive, a clone needed at least 2-fold expansion over unstimulated cells and a minimum CFSE-low frequency of 0.002% (template counts) or 0.001% (read counts). Clones were considered mappable if detected in sequenced pre-transplant spleen, lymph node, or MLR CFSE-low populations of the donor or recipient. Cumulative frequency of alloreactive clones was calculated as a percentage of all sequences weighted by copy number. The table comes from immuneACCESS by way of TCRdb, which keeps in-frame sequences with V and J called. Part of the clones is missing from these tables; in studies checked, under half for an unresolved V gene and the rest for unknown reasons. D and trimming come from the DNA, and the V and J calls and clone size come from that table. In this sample the table shows nearly 95,000 clones, about 92% of which occur a single time. In total, the top ten clones hold 2% to 2.5% of the sample.

The sample in question was unstimulated CD8+ T cells sorted from spleen or lymph node cells, obtained before intestinal transplant. The chain was built from TRBV7-9 and TRBJ1-3; confidence is insufficient to name the D gene. The sequence was obtained from a human donor who received an intestinal transplant. CDR3 region: CASSFWAESGNTIYF. The DNA is as follows: TGTGCCAGCAGCTTCTGGGCTGAGTCTGGAAACACCATATATTTT.